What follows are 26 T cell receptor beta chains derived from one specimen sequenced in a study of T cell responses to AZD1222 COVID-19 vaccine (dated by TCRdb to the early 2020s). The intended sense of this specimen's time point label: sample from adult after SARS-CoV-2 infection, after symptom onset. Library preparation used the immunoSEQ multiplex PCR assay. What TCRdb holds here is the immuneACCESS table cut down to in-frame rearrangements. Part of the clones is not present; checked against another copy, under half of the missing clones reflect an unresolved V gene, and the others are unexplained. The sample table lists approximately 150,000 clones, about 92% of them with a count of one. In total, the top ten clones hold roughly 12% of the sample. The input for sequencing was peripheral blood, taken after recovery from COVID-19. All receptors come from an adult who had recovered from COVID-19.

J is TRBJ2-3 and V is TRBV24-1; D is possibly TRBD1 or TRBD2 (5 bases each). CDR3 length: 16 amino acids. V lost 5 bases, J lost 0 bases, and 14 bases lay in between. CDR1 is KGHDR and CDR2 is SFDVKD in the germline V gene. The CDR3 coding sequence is TGTGCCACCAGTGCAAATCAGTGGGGGAGCACAGATACGCAGTATTTT. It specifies CATSANQWGSTDTQYF.

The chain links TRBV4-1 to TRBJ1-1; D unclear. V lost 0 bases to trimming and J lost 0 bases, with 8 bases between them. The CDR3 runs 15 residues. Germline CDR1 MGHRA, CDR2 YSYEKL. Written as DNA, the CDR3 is TGCGCCAGCAGCCAAGACCCAGCCGTGAACACTGAAGCTTTCTTT. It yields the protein CASSQDPAVNTEAFF.

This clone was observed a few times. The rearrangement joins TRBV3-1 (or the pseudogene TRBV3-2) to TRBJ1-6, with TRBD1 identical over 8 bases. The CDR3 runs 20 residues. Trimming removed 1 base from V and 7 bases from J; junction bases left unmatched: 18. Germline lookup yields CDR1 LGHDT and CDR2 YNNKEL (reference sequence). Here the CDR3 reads CASSQGPGQGGRRGNSPLHF. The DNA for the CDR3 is TGTGCCAGCAGCCAAGGCCCCGGACAGGGCGGACGGCGGGGGAATTCACCCCTCCACTTT.

CDR3 protein: CATSDFHGELFF. Here the CDR3 DNA reads TGTGCCACCAGTGATTTTCACGGGGAGCTGTTTTTT. The genes are TRBV24-1 and TRBJ2-2; no reliable D call. V dropped 1 base and J dropped 7 bases, with 3 bases sitting between them. CDR3 length: 12 residues. Germline V lookup: CDR1 KGHDR, CDR2 SFDVKD.

CDR3 nucleotide sequence: TGTGCCAGTAGTATAGCTGCGGCGGGCCTATCCTACGAGCAGTACTTC. As protein: CASSIAAAGLSYEQYF. The rearrangement uses TRBV19 and TRBJ2-7, with D possibly TRBD2 on 5 matching bases. Per germline, CDR1 LNHDA and CDR2 SQIVND (reference sequence). The CDR3 extends over 16 amino acids. Trimming cost V 1 base and J 1 base, with 14 bases left between them. Combining the CDR3 with reference TRBV19 and TRBJ2-7 gives the whole variable domain DGGITQSPKYLFRKEGQNVTLSCEQNLNHDAMYWYRQDPGQGLRLIYYSQIVNDFQKGDIAEGYSVSREKKESFPLTVTSAQKNPTAFYLCASSIAAAGLSYEQYFGPGTRLTVT.

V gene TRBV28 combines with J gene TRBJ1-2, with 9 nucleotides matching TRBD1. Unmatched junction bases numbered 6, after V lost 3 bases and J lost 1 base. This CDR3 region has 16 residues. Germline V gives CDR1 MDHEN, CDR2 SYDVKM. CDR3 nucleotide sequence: TGTGCCAGCAGTTTGGGGACAGGGTTAGGTAACTATGGCTACACCTTC. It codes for CASSLGTGLGNYGYTF.

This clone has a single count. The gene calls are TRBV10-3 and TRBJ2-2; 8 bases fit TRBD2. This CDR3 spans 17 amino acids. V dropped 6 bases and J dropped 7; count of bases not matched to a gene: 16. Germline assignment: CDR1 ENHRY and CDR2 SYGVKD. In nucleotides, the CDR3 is TGTGCCATCAGACACTCAGGACCGGGACTAGTGGGCGGGGAGCTGTTTTTT. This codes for CAIRHSGPGLVGGELFF.

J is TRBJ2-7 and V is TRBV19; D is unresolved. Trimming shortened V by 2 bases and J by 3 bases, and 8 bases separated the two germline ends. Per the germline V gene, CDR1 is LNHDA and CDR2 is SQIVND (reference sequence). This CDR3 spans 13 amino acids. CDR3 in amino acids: CASSIRGDYEQYF. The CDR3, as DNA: TGTGCCAGTAGTATACGCGGAGACTACGAGCAGTACTTC.

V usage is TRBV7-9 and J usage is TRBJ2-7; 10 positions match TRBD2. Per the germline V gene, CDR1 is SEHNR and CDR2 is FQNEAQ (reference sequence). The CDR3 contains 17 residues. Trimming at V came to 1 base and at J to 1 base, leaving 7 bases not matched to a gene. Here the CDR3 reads CASSLGPRGLASYEQYF. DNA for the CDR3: TGTGCCAGCAGCTTAGGGCCCCGGGGACTAGCGTCCTACGAGCAGTACTTC.

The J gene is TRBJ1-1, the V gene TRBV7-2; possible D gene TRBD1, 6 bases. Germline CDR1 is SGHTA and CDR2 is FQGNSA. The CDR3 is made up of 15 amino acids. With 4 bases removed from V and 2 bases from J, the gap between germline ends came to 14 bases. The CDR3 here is CASSSRIQGNTEAFF. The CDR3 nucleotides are TGTGCCAGCAGCTCGCGTATACAGGGCAACACTGAAGCTTTCTTT. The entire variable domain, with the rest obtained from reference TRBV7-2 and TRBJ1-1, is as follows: GAGVSQSPSNKVTEKGKDVELRCDPISGHTALYWYRQSLGQGLEFLIYFQGNSAPDKSGLPSDRFSAERTGGSVSTLTIQRTQQEDSAVYLCASSSRIQGNTEAFFGQGTRLTVV.

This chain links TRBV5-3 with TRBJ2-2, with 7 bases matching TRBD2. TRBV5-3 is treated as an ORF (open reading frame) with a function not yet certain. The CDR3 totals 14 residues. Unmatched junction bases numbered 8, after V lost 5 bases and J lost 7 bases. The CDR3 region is CARSPGRENGELFF. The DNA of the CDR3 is TGTGCCAGAAGTCCGGGGCGGGAGAACGGGGAGCTGTTTTTT.

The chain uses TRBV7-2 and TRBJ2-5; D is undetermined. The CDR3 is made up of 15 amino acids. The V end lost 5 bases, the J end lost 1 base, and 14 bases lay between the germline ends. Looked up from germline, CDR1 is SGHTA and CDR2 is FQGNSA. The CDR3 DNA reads TGTGCCAGCAGCCGGATCATGGGCCTCCAAGAGACCCAGTACTTC. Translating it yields CASSRIMGLQETQYF.

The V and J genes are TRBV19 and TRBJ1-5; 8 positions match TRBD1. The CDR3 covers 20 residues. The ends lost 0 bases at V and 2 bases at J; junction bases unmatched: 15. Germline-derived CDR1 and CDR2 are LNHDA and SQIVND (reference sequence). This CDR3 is CASSIDRTGQGTTGNQPQHF. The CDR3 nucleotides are TGTGCCAGTAGTATAGATCGGACAGGACAGGGAACCACTGGCAATCAGCCCCAGCATTTT.

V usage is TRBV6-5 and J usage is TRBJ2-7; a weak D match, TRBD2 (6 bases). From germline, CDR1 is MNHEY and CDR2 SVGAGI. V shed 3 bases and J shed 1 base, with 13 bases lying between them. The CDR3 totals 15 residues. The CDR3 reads CASSYGGERSYEQYF. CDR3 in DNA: TGTGCCAGCAGTTATGGAGGGGAAAGATCCTACGAGCAGTACTTC.

DNA for the CDR3: TGTGCCACCAGCAGAGACAGGGCCCCCAATCAGCCCCAGCATTTT. This codes for CATSRDRAPNQPQHF. V usage is TRBV15 and J usage is TRBJ1-5, with D tentatively TRBD1 (5 bases). CDR1 and CDR2 (germline): LNHNV, YYDKDF (reference sequence). V was clipped by 0 bases and J by 3 bases, with 9 bases between them. This CDR3 spans 15 amino acids.

CDR3 nucleotide sequence: TGTGCCAGCAGTTCGGGACCGAACTGGGGCGGGGAGCTGTTTTTT. Its translation: CASSSGPNWGGELFF. V and J are TRBV6-5 and TRBJ2-2; the D gene could be TRBD1 or TRBD2 (5 bases each). The CDR3 totals 15 residues. Trimming pared 4 bases from V and 7 bases from J, leaving 16 bases between. The germline gives CDR1 MNHEY, CDR2 SVGAGI.

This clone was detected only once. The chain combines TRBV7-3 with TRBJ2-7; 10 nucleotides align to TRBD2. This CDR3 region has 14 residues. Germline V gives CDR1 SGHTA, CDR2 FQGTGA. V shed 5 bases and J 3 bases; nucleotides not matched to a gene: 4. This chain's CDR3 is CASSRTSGDYEQYF. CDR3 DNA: TGTGCCAGCAGCCGTACTAGCGGGGACTACGAGCAGTACTTC.

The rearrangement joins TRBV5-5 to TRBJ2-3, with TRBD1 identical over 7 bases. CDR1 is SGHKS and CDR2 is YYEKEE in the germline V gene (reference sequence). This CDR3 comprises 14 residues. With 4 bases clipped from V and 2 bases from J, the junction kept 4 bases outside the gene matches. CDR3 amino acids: CASSGGQPTDTQYF. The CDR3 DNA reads TGTGCCAGCAGCGGGGGACAGCCCACAGATACGCAGTATTTT.

The CDR3 here is CASSMAAGPLEQFF. The CDR3 coding sequence is TGTGCCAGTAGTATGGCAGCGGGCCCTCTCGAGCAGTTCTTC. The rearrangement links TRBV19 to TRBJ2-1, with D maybe TRBD2 (6 bases). The germline gives CDR1 LNHDA, CDR2 SQIVND (reference sequence). The germline V and J ends were trimmed by 3 bases and 10 bases, with 16 bases remaining between them. The CDR3 is made up of 14 amino acids.

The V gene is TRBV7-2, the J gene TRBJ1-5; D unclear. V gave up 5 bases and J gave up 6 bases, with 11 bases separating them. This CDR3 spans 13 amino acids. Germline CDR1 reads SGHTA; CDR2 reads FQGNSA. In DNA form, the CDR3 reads TGTGCCAGCAGCATAGGGAGCTCTCAGCCCCAGCATTTT. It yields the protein CASSIGSSQPQHF.

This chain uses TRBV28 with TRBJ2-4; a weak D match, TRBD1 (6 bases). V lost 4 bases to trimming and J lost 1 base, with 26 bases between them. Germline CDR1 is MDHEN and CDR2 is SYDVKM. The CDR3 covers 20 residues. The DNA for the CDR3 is TGTGCCAGCAGTTCGGCTCGGTCCAGGGGTATAGCTAAGGCCAAAAACATTCAGTACTTC. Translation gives CASSSARSRGIAKAKNIQYF.

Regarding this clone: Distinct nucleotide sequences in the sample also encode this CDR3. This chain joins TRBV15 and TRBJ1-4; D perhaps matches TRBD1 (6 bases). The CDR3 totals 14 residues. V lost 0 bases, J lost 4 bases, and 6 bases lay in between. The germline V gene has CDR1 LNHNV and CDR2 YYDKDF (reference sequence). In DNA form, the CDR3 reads TGTGCCACCAGCAGAGACAGGGGTAATGAAAAACTGTTTTTT. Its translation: CATSRDRGNEKLFF.

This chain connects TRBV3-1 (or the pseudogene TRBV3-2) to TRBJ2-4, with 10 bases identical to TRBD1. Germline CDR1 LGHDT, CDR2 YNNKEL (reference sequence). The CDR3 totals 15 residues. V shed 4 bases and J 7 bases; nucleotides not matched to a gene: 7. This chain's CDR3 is CASSPRTGGGNIQYF. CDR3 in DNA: TGTGCCAGCAGCCCCAGGACAGGGGGGGGCAACATTCAGTACTTC.

CDR3 bases: TGCGCCAGCAGCTCTGCTAGCGGGACGATGGACACCGGGGAGCTGTTTTTT. Translation: CASSSASGTMDTGELFF. This chain links TRBV5-1 with TRBJ2-2; 9 nucleotides line up with TRBD2. This CDR3 is built from 17 residues. Germline V CDR1 and CDR2: SGHRS, YFSETQ. The V segment lost 3 bases and the J segment 3 bases; nucleotides outside the gene matches: 9.

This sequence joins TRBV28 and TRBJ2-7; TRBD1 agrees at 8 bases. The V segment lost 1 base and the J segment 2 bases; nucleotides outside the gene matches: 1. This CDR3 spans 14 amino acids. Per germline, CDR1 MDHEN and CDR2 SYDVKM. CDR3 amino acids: CASSLSGQAYEQYF. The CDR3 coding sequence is TGTGCCAGCAGTTTATCGGGACAGGCCTACGAGCAGTACTTC.

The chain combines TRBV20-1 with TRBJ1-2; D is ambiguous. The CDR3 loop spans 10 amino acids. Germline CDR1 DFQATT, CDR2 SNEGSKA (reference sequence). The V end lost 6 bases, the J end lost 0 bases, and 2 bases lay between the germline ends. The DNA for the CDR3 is TGCAGTGCCCCTAACTATGGCTACACCTTC. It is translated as CSAPNYGYTF.